The 11 T cell receptor beta chains in this list originate from one sample, sequenced in a study of T-cell memory formation after mild COVID-19. MiXCR, applied by TCRdb to the 5' RACE reads, yields one record per CDR3 protein. The sample consists of 280,000 or so distinct CDR3 sequences, over 15% of them appearing once. Material: PBMCs or a T cell subset sorted from them (not recorded which). Receptor source: a man between 18 and 29 years old who had mild COVID-19 (a few samples of this study predate the infection). Cell type and time point are not known.

This clonotype was seen only a few times. V gene TRBV12-3 or TRBV12-4 combines with J gene TRBJ1-2; 10 bases match TRBD1. With 0 bases clipped from V and 6 bases from J, the junction kept 10 bases outside the gene matches. The CDR3 is made up of 17 amino acids. This chain's CDR3 is CASSLAGSLGQGHGYTF. The CDR3 nucleotides are TGTGCCAGCAGTTTAGCGGGGAGCTTGGGACAGGGGCATGGCTACACCTTC.

The rearrangement uses TRBV20-1 and TRBJ2-7; D perhaps matches TRBD2 (5 bases). Germline assignment: CDR1 DFQATT and CDR2 SNEGSKA (reference sequence). V gave up 6 bases and J gave up 0 bases, with 15 bases separating them. This CDR3 has 14 residues. This CDR3 is CSATRPGFSYEQYF. Here the CDR3 DNA reads TGCAGTGCCACGCGGCCGGGGTTCTCCTACGAGCAGTACTTC.

This clonotype was observed many times. V and J are TRBV7-9 and TRBJ1-6; weak D call: TRBD1 (5 bases). The germline gives CDR1 SEHNR, CDR2 FQNEAQ (reference sequence). The CDR3 is 14 amino acids. V was clipped by 8 bases and J by 0 bases, with 8 bases between them. The CDR3 spells CASQGSSYNSPLHF. For the CDR3, the DNA is TGTGCCAGCCAGGGAAGCTCCTATAATTCACCCCTCCACTTT.

V usage is TRBV7-2 and J usage is TRBJ2-3; D not certain. Germline values: CDR1 SGHTA, CDR2 FQGNSA. The V end was cut by 2 bases, the J end by 1 base, with 13 bases between. The CDR3 is made up of 16 amino acids. CDR3 sequence (DNA): TGTGCCAGCAGCTTATTTGCGGCGGTACGCACAGATACGCAGTATTTT. Its translation: CASSLFAAVRTDTQYF.

Only a few counts were recorded for this clonotype. The rearrangement uses TRBV5-1 and TRBJ2-3; 8 bases match TRBD2. This CDR3 comprises 15 residues. CDR1 is SGHRS, CDR2 YFSETQ, per germline. V was pared by 1 base and J by 4 bases, with 5 bases of the junction left unmatched. Here the CDR3 reads CASSLIGRGADTQYF. The CDR3, as DNA: TGCGCCAGCAGCTTGATCGGGCGGGGGGCAGATACGCAGTATTTT.

This chain links TRBV5-4 with TRBJ2-7; D remains unclear. Germline CDR1 SGHNT, CDR2 YYREEE (reference sequence). The V and J ends lost 2 bases and 6 bases respectively, with 9 bases between them. CDR3 length: 12 amino acids. The DNA for the CDR3 is TGTGCCAGCAGCTTCCACAGCAGCGAGCAGTACTTC. Protein: CASSFHSSEQYF.

This clonotype has just a few counts. The chain is built from TRBV6-5 and TRBJ2-3; TRBD1 might be the D (7 bases). The CDR3 covers 16 residues. Germline assignment: CDR1 MNHEY and CDR2 SVGAGI. The V gene lost 5 bases and the J gene lost 3 bases, with 18 bases spanning the gap. The CDR3, as DNA: TGTGCCAGCAGTCTGCAAGCAGGGGGGACAACAGATACGCAGTATTTT. The encoded protein is CASSLQAGGTTDTQYF.

The rearrangement joins TRBV28 to TRBJ2-2, with TRBD1 matching 9 bases. V lost 3 bases to trimming and J lost 6 bases; unmatched junction nucleotides: 5. From germline, CDR1 is MDHEN and CDR2 SYDVKM. The CDR3 runs to 15 residues. The chain's CDR3 is CASSFWDREAGELFF. CDR3 nucleotides: TGTGCCAGCAGTTTCTGGGACAGGGAGGCCGGGGAGCTGTTTTTT.

This chain joins TRBV4-1 and TRBJ1-3; D is unresolved. The germline V and J ends were trimmed by 1 base and 4 bases, with 5 bases remaining between them. In germline, CDR1 is MGHRA, CDR2 YSYEKL. This CDR3 is built from 13 residues. CDR3 DNA: TGCGCCAGCAGCCAAGGGGAAGGAAACACCATATATTTT. Translating gives CASSQGEGNTIYF.

The chain carries TRBV5-1 and TRBJ1-1; tentative D call: TRBD1 (6 bases). Germline V gives CDR1 SGHRS, CDR2 YFSETQ. V dropped 4 bases and J dropped 5 bases, with 15 bases sitting between them. The CDR3 has 14 amino acids. The CDR3 nucleotides are TGCGCCAGCAGCGTCCAGGGGATAGGGACTGAAGCTTTCTTT. Its protein is CASSVQGIGTEAFF.

The J gene is TRBJ2-2, the V gene TRBV9; 9 bases are shared with TRBD2. CDR1 is SGDLS and CDR2 is YYNGEE in the germline V gene. This CDR3 contains 15 residues. With 5 bases clipped from V and 1 base from J, the junction kept 3 bases outside the gene matches. This chain's CDR3 is CASRNSGGNTGELFF. The CDR3 bases are TGTGCCAGCAGGAATAGCGGGGGGAACACCGGGGAGCTGTTTTTT.